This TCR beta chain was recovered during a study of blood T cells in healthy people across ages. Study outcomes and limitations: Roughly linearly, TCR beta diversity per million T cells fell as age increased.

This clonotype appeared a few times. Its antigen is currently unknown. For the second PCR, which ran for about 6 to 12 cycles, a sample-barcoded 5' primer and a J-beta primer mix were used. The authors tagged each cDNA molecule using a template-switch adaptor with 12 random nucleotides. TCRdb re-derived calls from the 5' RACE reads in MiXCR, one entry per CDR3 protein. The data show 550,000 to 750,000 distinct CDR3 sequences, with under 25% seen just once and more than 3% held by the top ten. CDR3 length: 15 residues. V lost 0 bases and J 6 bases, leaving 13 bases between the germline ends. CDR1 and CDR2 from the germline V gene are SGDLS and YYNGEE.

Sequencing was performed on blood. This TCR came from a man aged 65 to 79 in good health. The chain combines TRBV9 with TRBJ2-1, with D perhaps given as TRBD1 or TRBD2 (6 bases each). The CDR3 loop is CASSVVGGSGNEQFF. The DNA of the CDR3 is TGTGCCAGCAGCGTAGTGGGGGGCTCTGGCAATGAGCAGTTCTTC.